This TCR beta chain was sequenced during a study of shared clonotypes between healthy human individuals. CD45RO-negative, CCR7-positively selected cells formed the naive CD8 fraction, excluding terminally differentiated effector memory CD45RA+ cells. For each subset, genomic DNA was distributed in equal portions over several immunoSEQ plates. Libraries were prepared by immunoSEQ multiplex PCR; TCRdb keeps only in-frame clonotypes and omits some of them. Of 2 million to 2.5 million clones in the sample, 85% to 95% were seen once. Points from the study as a whole: The study drew on few donors, limiting represented genetic and exposure-history diversity. Compared with clonotypes that all four donors shared, non-shared clonotypes had lower generation probabilities.

On this clone itself: Antigen unknown.

CDR1 SGHDT and CDR2 YYEEEE come from the germline V gene. V dropped 0 bases and J dropped 5 bases, with 23 bases sitting between them. This CDR3 is 18 amino acids long. The material sequenced was naive CD8+ T cells sorted from blood. The V call is TRBV5-6, the J call TRBJ2-5; D is possibly TRBD1 or TRBD2 (6 bases each). The clonotype originates from a man younger than 35 in good health. In DNA, the CDR3 is TGTGCCAGCAGCTTGGGGACCTCGACAGGAGGGTTAGGGGAGACCCAGTACTTC. Translated: CASSLGTSTGGLGETQYF.